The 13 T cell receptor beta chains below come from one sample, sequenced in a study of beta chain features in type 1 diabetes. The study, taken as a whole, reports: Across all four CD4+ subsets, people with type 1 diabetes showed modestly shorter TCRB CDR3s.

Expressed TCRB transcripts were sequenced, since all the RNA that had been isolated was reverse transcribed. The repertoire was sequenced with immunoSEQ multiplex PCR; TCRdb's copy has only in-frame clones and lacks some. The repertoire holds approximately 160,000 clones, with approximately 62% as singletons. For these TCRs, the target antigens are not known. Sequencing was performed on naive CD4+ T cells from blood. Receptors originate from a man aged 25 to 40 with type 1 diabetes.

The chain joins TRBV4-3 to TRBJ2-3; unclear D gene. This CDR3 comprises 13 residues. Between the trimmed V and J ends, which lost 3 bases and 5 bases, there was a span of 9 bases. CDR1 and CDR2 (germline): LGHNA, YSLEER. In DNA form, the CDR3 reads TGCGCCAGCAGCCAGGCCCCTGAAGATACGCAGTATTTT. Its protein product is CASSQAPEDTQYF.

This CDR3 is CSAGRLSGELFF. Written as DNA, the CDR3 is TGCAGCGCCGGCAGGCTCTCCGGGGAGCTGTTTTTT. The chain joins TRBV29-1 to TRBJ2-2; no reliable D call. The V end was cut by 7 bases, the J end by 6 bases, with 12 bases between. CDR1 is SQVTM and CDR2 is ANQGSEA in the germline V gene. This CDR3 has 12 amino acids.

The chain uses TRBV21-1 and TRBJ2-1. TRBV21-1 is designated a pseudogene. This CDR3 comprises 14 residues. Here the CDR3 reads CASNSSSSYNEQFF. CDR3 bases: TGTGCCAGCAACTCTTCCAGCTCCTACAATGAGCAGTTCTTC.

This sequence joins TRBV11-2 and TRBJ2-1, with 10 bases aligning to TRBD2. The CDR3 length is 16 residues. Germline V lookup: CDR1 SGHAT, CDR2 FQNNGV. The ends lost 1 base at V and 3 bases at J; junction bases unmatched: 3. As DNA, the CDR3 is TGTGCCAGCAGCTTAGTTGGACTAGCGGACTACAATGAGCAGTTCTTC. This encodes CASSLVGLADYNEQFF. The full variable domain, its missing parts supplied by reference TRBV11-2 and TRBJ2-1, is EAGVAQSPRYKIIEKRQSVAFWCNPISGHATLYWYQQILGQGPKLLIQFQNNGVVDDSQLPKDRFSAERLKGVDSTLKIQPAKLEDSAVYLCASSLVGLADYNEQFFGPGTRLTVL.

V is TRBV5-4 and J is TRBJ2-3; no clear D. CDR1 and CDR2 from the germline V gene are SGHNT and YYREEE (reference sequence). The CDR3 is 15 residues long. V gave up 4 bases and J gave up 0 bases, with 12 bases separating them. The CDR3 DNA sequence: TGTGCCAGCAGCCAGGAGCCTTCTAGCACAGATACGCAGTATTTT. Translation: CASSQEPSSTDTQYF.

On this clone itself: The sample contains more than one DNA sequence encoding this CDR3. In nucleotides, the CDR3 is TGTGCCAGCAGTTTAGGCAGCTACGAGCAGTACTTC. Encoded protein: CASSLGSYEQYF. J is TRBJ2-7 and V is TRBV28; D is ambiguous. Trimming removed 2 bases at V and 3 bases at J, with 5 bases between. Germline values: CDR1 MDHEN, CDR2 SYDVKM. This CDR3 comprises 12 residues.

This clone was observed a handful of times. The CDR3 protein is CASSRLAGGLSTDTQYF. The CDR3 bases are TGTGCCAGCAGCCGTCTAGCGGGGGGATTAAGCACAGATACGCAGTATTTT. The chain links TRBV11-2 to TRBJ2-3, with 11 bases identical to TRBD2. V lost 5 bases, J lost 0 bases, and 7 bases stayed unmatched. The CDR3 is 17 amino acids. From germline, CDR1 is SGHAT and CDR2 FQNNGV.

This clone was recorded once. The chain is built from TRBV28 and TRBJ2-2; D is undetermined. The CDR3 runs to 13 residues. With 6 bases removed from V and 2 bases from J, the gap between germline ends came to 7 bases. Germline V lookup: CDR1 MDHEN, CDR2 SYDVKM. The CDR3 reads CASRQTNTGELFF. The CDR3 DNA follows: TGTGCCAGCAGGCAAACCAACACCGGGGAGCTGTTTTTT.

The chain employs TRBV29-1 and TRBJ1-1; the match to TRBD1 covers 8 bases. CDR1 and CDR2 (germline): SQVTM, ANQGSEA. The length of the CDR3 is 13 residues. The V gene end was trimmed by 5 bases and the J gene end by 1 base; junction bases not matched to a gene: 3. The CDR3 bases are TGCAGCGTTCAAGGACAGGGGAACACTGAAGCTTTCTTT. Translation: CSVQGQGNTEAFF. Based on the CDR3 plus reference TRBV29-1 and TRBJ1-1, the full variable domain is SAVISQKPSRDICQRGTSLTIQCQVDSQVTMMFWYRQQPGQSLTLIATANQGSEATYESGFVIDKFPISRPNLTFSTLTVSNMSPEDSSIYLCSVQGQGNTEAFFGQGTRLTVV.

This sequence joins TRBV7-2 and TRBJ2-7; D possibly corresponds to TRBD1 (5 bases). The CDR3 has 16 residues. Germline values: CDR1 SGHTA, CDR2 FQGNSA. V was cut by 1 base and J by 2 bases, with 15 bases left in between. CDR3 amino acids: CASSLEGQAAPYEQYF. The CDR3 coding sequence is TGTGCCAGCAGCTTAGAGGGGCAGGCCGCTCCCTACGAGCAGTACTTC.

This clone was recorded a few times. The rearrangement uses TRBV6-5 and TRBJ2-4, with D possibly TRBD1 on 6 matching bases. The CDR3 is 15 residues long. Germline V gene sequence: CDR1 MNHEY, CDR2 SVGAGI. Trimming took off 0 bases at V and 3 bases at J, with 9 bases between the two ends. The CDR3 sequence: CASSYSTRGKNIQYF. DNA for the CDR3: TGTGCCAGCAGTTACTCGACCAGGGGCAAAAACATTCAGTACTTC.

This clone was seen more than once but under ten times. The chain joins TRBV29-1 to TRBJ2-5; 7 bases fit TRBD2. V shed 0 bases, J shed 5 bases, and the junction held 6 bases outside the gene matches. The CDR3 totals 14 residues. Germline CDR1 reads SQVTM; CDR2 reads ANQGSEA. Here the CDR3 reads CSVEDPGSGETQYF. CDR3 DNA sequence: TGCAGCGTTGAAGATCCGGGTAGCGGGGAGACCCAGTACTTC.

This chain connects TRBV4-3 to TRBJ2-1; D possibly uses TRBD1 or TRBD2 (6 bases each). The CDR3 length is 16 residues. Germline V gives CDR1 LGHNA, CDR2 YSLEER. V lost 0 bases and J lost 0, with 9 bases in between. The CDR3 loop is CASSQEGGHSYNEQFF. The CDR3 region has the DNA TGCGCCAGCAGCCAAGAGGGGGGACACTCCTACAATGAGCAGTTCTTC.